These 15 T cell receptor beta chains were sequenced from one sample in a study of blood T cells in healthy people across ages. Next came a second PCR, run for roughly 6 to 11 cycles, which used a sample-barcoded 5' primer along with a J-beta primer mix. TCRdb re-called the 5' RACE reads with MiXCR, one entry per CDR3 protein. The data contain some 800,000 distinct CDR3 sequences, 25% of them singletons. Separately, the same data were catalogued under a study of T cells of mothers and their children.

Input material: blood. Every receptor here comes from a boy younger than 18 in good health.

This clonotype came up a few times. The V and J genes are TRBV12-3 or TRBV12-4 and TRBJ2-5; D is unresolved. V lost 5 bases and J 2 bases, leaving 12 bases between the germline ends. The CDR3 has 14 residues. Here the CDR3 DNA reads TGTGCCAGCAGTCAGCGACGAGTACAAGAGACCCAGTACTTC. Its translation is CASSQRRVQETQYF.

The V and J genes are TRBV28 and TRBJ1-5; D might be TRBD1 (6 bases). V was shortened by 6 bases and J by 5 bases, with 23 bases between the two germline ends. The CDR3 is made up of 17 amino acids. Germline loops: CDR1 MDHEN, CDR2 SYDVKM. In DNA, the CDR3 is TGTGCCAGCAGCTCCCTGGCCGGGACACTTTACTATCAGCCCCAGCATTTT. This codes for CASSSLAGTLYYQPQHF.

V gene TRBV7-8 combines with J gene TRBJ2-5, with 15 bases identical to TRBD2. V dropped 5 bases and J dropped 2; count of bases not matched to a gene: 6. CDR1 is SGHVS and CDR2 is FQNEAQ in the germline V gene. The CDR3 extends over 17 amino acids. The CDR3 nucleotides are TGTGCCAGCAGCCCCGGGACTAGCGGGAGGAAGCAAGAGACCCAGTACTTC. Amino acids: CASSPGTSGRKQETQYF.

This clonotype was recorded many times. The chain uses TRBV29-1 and TRBJ2-1, with 8 bases that match TRBD1. V trimming: 5 bases; J trimming: 0 bases; junction bases outside the gene matches: 3. Germline-derived CDR1 and CDR2 are SQVTM and ANQGSEA. The CDR3 loop spans 14 amino acids. CDR3 in DNA: TGCAGCGTTATCGGGACAGGCTCCTACAATGAGCAGTTCTTC. Protein: CSVIGTGSYNEQFF.

The V gene is TRBV12-3 or TRBV12-4, the J gene TRBJ1-4; TRBD1 matches at 8 bases. CDR3 length: 17 amino acids. The V segment lost 7 bases and the J segment 8 bases; nucleotides outside the gene matches: 18. DNA for the CDR3: TGTGCCAGCAAACTTAACTTCAGGGGGCGAAAAGTGGAAAAACTGTTTTTT. The encoded protein is CASKLNFRGRKVEKLFF.

This clonotype was seen only a few times. V is TRBV4-3 and J is TRBJ2-1; the D call may be TRBD1 or TRBD2 (5 bases each). Trimming pared 4 bases from V and 7 bases from J, leaving 17 bases between. The germline V gene has CDR1 LGHNA and CDR2 YSLEER. This CDR3 comprises 15 residues. The CDR3 DNA reads TGCGCCAGCAGCCCCGGGACGGCCGCCCAAAATGAGCAGTTCTTC. As protein: CASSPGTAAQNEQFF.

The chain carries TRBV6-5 and TRBJ2-5; no reliable D call. Germline assignment: CDR1 MNHEY and CDR2 SVGAGI. This CDR3 comprises 13 residues. V shed 6 bases and J shed 5 bases, with 13 bases lying between them. CDR3 loop: CASRRATLETQYF. Written as DNA, the CDR3 is TGTGCCAGCAGAAGGGCCACCCTTGAGACCCAGTACTTC.

A few counts support this clonotype. J is TRBJ2-6 and V is TRBV15; 9 nucleotides line up with TRBD1. This CDR3 spans 17 amino acids. Germline V lookup: CDR1 LNHNV, CDR2 YYDKDF (reference sequence). J lost 0 bases, V lost 5 bases, and 5 bases had no gene match. Here the CDR3 DNA reads TGTGCCACCAGCGGGGGGACAGGGCCCTCTGGGGCCAACGTCCTGACTTTC. It translates to CATSGGTGPSGANVLTF.

The sample holds a few counts of this clonotype. This chain links TRBV6-6 with TRBJ1-4; 7 bases are a match to TRBD1. The CDR3 loop spans 14 amino acids. Germline CDR1 reads MNHNY; CDR2 reads SVGAGI (reference sequence). V was clipped by 5 bases and J by 6 bases; unmatched bases: 6. The CDR3 loop is CASSTGASDEKLFF. The CDR3 DNA reads TGTGCCAGCAGTACAGGGGCGAGCGATGAAAAACTGTTTTTT.

V and J are TRBV4-3 and TRBJ2-7, with D perhaps matching TRBD2 (5 bases). The CDR3 extends over 11 amino acids. Per the germline V gene, CDR1 is LGHNA and CDR2 is YSLEER. Between the trimmed V and J ends, which lost 11 bases and 4 bases, there was a span of 12 bases. The CDR3 loop is CARMREYEQYF. The CDR3 coding sequence is TGCGCCCGCATGAGGGAGTACGAGCAGTACTTC.

The chain uses TRBV6-1 and TRBJ2-5, with TRBD1 matching over 7 bases. CDR1 and CDR2 from the germline V gene are MNHNS and SASEGT. Trimming cost V 2 bases and J 3 bases; bases outside gene matches: 6. The CDR3 sequence is 15 residues long. CDR3: CASSEWGTAKETQYF. In DNA form, the CDR3 reads TGTGCCAGCAGTGAATGGGGGACAGCTAAAGAGACCCAGTACTTC.

This clonotype was seen at least ten times. The genes are TRBV10-3 and TRBJ2-5; 9 positions match TRBD2. This CDR3 region has 16 residues. In germline, CDR1 is ENHRY, CDR2 SYGVKD. Trimming took 0 bases from V and 1 from J; bases not matched to a gene: 3. The CDR3 coding sequence is TGTGCCATCAGTGAGTCGCTAGCGGGGTCCCAAGAGACCCAGTACTTC. Residues: CAISESLAGSQETQYF.

This sequence joins TRBV21-1 and TRBJ1-5. TRBV21-1 represents a pseudogene. This CDR3 has 18 amino acids. The CDR3 region has the DNA TGTGCCAGCAGCAAAGTAACGCAAGACCGAACGGGCAATCAGCCCCAGCATTTT. Residues: CASSKVTQDRTGNQPQHF.

This clonotype has more than one count but fewer than ten. The chain has TRBV7-9 and TRBJ1-1; D possibly corresponds to TRBD1 (5 bases). From germline, CDR1 is SEHNR and CDR2 FQNEAQ (reference sequence). V gave up 5 bases and J gave up 4 bases, with 17 bases separating them. This CDR3 is 15 amino acids long. In nucleotides, the CDR3 is TGTGCCAGCAGCACCCCGGCAGCGGGGGGCACTGAAGCTTTCTTT. Protein: CASSTPAAGGTEAFF.

V is TRBV7-9 and J is TRBJ1-6; D is unresolved. Per the germline V gene, CDR1 is SEHNR and CDR2 is FQNEAQ (reference sequence). The CDR3 runs to 13 residues. Trimming took off 5 bases at V and 7 bases at J, with 9 bases between the two ends. CDR3: CASSLDENSPLHF. Written as DNA, the CDR3 is TGTGCCAGCAGCCTTGACGAGAATTCACCCCTCCACTTT.